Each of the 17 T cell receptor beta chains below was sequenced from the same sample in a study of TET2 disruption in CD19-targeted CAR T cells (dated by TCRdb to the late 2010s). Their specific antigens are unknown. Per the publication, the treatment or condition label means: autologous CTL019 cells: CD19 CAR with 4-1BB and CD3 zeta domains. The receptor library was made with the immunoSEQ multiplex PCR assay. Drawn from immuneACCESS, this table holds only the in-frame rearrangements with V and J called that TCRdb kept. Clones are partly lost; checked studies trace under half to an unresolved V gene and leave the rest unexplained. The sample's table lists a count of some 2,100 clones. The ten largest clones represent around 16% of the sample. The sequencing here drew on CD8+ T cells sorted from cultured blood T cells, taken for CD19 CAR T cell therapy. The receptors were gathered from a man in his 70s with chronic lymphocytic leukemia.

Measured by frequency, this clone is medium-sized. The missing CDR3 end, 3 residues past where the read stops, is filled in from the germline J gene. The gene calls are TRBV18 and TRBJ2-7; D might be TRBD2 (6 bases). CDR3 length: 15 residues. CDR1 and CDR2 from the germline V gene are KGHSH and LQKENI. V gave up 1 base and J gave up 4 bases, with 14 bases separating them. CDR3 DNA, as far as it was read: TGTGCCAGCTCACCACGGAGCGGGCCTTCTTACGAG. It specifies CASSPRSGPSYE. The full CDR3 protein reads CASSPRSGPSYEQYF.

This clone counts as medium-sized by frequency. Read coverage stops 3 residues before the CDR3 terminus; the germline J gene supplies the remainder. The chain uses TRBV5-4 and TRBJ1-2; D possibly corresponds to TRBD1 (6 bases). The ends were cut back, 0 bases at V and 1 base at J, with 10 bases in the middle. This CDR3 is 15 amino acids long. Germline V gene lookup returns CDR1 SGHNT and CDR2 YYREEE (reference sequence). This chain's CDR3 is CASSLVDSLNYGYTF. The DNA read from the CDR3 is TGTGCCAGCAGCTTGGTGGACAGCCTTAACTATGGC.

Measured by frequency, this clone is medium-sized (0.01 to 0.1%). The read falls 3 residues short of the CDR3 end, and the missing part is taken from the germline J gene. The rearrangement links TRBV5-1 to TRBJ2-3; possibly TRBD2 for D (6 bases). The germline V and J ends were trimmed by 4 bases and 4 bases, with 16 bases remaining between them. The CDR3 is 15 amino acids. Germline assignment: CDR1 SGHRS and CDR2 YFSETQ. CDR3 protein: CASSPTGTAPDTQYF. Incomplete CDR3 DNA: TGCGCCAGCAGCCCCACGGGGACTGCGCCAGATACG. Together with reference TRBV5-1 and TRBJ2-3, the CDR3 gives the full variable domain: KAGVTQTPRYLIKTRGQQVTLSCSPISGHRSVSWYQQTPGQGLQFLFEYFSETQRNKGNFPGRFSGRQFSNSRSEMNVSTLELGDSALYLCASSPTGTAPDTQYFGPGTRLTVL.

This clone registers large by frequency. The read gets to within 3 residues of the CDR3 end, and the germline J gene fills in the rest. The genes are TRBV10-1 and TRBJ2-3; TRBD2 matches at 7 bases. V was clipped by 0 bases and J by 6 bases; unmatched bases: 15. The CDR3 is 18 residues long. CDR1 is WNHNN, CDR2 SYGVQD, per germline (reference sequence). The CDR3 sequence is CASSESSSGALSRDTQYF. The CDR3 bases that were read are TGCGCCAGCAGTGAGTCGTCCAGCGGGGCCCTCTCGAGGGATACG.

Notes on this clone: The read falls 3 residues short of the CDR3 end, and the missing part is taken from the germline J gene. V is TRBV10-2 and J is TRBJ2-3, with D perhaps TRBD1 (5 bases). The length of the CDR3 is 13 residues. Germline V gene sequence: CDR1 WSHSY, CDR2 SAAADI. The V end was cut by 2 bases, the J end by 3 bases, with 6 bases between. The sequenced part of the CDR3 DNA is TGCGCCAGCAGTGAGGCAGGGACAGATACG. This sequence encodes CASSEAGTDT. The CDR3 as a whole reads CASSEAGTDTQYF.

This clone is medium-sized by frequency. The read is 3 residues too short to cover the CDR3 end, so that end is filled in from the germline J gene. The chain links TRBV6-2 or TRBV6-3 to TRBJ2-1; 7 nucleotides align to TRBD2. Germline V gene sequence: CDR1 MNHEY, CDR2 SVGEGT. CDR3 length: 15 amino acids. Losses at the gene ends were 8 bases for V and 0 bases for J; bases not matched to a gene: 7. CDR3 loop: CASEREGFSYNEQFF. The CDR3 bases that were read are TGTGCCAGCGAAAGGGAGGGGTTCTCCTACAATGAG.

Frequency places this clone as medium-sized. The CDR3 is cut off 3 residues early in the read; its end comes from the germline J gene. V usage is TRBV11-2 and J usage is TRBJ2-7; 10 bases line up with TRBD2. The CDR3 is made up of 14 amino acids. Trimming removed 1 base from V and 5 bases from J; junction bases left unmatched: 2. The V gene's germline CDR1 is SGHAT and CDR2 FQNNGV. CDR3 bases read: TGTGCCAGCAGCTTAGTGCTAGCGGGGGACGAG. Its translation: CASSLVLAGDE. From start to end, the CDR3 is CASSLVLAGDEQYF.

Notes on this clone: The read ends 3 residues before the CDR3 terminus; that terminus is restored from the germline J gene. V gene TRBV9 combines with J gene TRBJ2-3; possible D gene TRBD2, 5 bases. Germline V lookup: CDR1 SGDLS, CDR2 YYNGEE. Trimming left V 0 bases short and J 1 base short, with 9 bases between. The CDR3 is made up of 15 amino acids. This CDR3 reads CASSVGARGTDTQYF. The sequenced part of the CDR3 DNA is TGTGCCAGCAGCGTAGGTGCGCGGGGCACAGATACG.

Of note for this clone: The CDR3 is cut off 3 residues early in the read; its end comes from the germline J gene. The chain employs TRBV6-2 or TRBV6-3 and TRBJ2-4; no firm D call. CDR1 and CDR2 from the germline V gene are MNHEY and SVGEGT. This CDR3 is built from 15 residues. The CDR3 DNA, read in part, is TGTGCCAGCAGTTACTCGAGTACGGCTAACTATGGT. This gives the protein CASSYSSTANYG. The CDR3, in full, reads CASSYSSTANYGQYF.

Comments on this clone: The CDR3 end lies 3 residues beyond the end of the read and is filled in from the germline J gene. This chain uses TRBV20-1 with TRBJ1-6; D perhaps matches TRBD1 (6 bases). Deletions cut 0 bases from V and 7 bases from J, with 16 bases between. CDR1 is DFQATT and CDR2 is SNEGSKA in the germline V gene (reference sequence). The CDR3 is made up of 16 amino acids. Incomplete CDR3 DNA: TGCAGTGCTAGAGATACTGCAGGGGTACTGAATTCACCC. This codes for CSARDTAGVLNSP. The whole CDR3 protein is CSARDTAGVLNSPLHF.

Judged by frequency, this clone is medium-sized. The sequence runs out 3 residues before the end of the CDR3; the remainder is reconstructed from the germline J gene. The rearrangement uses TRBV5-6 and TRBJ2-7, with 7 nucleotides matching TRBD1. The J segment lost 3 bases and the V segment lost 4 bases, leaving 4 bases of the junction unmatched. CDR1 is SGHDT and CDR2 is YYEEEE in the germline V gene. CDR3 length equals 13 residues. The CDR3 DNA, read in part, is TGTGCCAGCAGCCTCGGGACAGACTACGAG. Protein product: CASSLGTDYE. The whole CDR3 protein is CASSLGTDYEQYF. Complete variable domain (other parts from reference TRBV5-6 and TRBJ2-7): DAGVTQSPTHLIKTRGQQVTLRCSPKSGHDTVSWYQQALGQGPQFIFQYYEEEERQRGNFPDRFSGHQFPNYSSELNVNALLLGDSALYLCASSLGTDYEQYFGPGTRLTVT.

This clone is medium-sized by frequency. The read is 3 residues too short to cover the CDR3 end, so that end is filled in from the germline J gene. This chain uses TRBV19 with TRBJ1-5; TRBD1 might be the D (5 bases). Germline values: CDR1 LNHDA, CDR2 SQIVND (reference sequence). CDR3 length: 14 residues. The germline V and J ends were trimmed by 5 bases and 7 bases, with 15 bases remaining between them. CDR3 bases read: TGTGCCAGTAGTGACCAAGGGGCGCGACAGCCC. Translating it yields CASSDQGARQP. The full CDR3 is CASSDQGARQPQHF.

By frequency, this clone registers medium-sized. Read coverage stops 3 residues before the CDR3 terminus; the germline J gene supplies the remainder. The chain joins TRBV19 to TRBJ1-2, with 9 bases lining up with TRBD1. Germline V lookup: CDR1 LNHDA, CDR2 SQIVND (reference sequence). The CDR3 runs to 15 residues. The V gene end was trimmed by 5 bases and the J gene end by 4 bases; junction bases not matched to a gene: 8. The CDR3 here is CASSVGTGPGYGYTF. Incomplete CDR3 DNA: TGTGCCAGTAGTGTGGGGACAGGGCCCGGCTATGGC.

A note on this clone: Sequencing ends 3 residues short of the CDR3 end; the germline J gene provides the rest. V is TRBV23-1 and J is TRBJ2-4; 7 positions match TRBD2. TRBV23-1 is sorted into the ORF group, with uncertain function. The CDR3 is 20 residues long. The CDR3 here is CASSRGGFDGPGRSQETQYF. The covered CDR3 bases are TGCGCCAGCAGTCGGGGGGGGTTTGATGGACCGGGACGAAGTCAAGAGACT.

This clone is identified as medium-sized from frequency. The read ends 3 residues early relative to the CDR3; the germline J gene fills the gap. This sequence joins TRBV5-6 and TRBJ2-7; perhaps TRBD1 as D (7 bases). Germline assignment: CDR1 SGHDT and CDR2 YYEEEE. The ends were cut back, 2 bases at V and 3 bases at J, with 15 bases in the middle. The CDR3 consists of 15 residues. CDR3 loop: CASSLGGPGGYEQYF. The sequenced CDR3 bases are TGTGCCAGCAGCTTAGGAGGGCCAGGGGGCTACGAG.

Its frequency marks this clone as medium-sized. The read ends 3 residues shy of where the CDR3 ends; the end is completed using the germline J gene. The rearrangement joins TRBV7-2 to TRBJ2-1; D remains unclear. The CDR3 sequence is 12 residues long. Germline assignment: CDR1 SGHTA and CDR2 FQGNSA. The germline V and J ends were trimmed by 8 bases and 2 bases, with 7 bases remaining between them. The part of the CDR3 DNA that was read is TGTGCCAGCGGCGGAGCCTACAATGAG. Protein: CASGGAYNE. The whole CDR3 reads CASGGAYNEQFF. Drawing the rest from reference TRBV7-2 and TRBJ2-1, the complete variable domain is GAGVSQSPSNKVTEKGKDVELRCDPISGHTALYWYRQSLGQGLEFLIYFQGNSAPDKSGLPSDRFSAERTGGSVSTLTIQRTQQEDSAVYLCASGGAYNEQFFGPGTRLTVL.

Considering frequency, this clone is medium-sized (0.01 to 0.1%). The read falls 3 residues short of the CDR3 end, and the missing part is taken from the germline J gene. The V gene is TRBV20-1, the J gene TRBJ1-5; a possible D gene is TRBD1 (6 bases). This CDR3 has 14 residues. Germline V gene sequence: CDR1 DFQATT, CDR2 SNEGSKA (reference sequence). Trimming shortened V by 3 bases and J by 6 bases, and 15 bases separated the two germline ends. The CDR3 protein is CSARFGGLGQPQHF. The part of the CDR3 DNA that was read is TGCAGTGCTAGGTTCGGGGGGCTCGGTCAGCCC.